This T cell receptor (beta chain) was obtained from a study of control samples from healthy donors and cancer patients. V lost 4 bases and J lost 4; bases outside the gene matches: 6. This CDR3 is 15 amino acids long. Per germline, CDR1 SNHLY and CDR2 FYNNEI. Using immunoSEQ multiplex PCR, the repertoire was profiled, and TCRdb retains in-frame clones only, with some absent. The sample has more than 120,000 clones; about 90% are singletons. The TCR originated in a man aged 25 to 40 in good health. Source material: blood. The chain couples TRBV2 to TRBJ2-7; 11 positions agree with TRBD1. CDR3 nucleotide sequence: TGTGCCAGCAGTGGGTTGGACAGGGGGCAATACGAGCAGTACTTC. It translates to CASSGLDRGQYEQYF.